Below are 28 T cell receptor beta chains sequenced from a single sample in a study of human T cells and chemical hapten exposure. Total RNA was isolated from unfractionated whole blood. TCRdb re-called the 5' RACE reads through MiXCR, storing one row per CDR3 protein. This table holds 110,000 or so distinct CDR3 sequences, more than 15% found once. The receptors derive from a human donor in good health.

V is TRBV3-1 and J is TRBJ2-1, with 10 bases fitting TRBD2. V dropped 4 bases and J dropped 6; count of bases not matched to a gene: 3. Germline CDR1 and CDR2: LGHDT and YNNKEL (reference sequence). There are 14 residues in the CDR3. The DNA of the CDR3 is TGTGCCAGCAGCCCTAGCGGGAGCAGCAATGAGCAGTTCTTC. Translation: CASSPSGSSNEQFF.

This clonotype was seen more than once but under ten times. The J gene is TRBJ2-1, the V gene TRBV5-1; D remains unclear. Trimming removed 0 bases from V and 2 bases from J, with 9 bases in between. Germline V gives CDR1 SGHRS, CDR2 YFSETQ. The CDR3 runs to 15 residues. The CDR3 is CASSLGTAPYNEQFF. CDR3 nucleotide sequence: TGCGCCAGCAGCTTGGGCACAGCCCCCTACAATGAGCAGTTCTTC.

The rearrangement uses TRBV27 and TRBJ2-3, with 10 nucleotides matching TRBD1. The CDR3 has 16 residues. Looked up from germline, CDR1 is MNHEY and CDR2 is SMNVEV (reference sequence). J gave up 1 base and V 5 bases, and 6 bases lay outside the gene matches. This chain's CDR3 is CASSPRTGGRTDTQYF. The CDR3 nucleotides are TGTGCCAGCAGTCCGAGGACAGGGGGACGCACAGATACGCAGTATTTT.

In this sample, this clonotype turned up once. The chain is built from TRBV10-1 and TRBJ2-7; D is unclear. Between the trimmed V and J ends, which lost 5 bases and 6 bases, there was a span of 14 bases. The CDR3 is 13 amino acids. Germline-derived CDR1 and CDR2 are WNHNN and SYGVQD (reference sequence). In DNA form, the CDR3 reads TGCGCCAGCAGTTACACACGGCTCGGCGAGCAGTACTTC. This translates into CASSYTRLGEQYF.

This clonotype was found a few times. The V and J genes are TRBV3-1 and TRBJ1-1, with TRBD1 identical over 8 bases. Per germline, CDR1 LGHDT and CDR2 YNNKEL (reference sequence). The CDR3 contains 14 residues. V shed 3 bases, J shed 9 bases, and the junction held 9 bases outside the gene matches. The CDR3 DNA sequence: TGTGCCAGCAGCCAGGACAGGGCGACGATAAAAGCTTTCTTT. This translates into CASSQDRATIKAFF.

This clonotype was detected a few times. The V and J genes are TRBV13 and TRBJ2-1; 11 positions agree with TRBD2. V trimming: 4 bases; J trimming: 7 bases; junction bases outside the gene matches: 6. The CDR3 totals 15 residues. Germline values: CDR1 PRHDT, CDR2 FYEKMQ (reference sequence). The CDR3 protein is CASSSDLAGGNEQFF. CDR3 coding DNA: TGTGCCAGCAGCTCCGATCTAGCGGGAGGTAATGAGCAGTTCTTC. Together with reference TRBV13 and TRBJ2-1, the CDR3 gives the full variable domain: AAGVIQSPRHLIKEKRETATLKCYPIPRHDTVYWYQQGPGQDPQFLISFYEKMQSDKGSIPDRFSAQQFSDYHSELNMSSLELGDSALYFCASSSDLAGGNEQFFGPGTRLTVL.

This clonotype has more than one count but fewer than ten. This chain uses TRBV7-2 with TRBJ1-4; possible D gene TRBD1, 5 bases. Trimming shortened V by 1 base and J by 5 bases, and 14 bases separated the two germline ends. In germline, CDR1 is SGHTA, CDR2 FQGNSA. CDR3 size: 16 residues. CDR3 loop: CASSLGLTGVNEKLFF. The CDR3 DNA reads TGTGCCAGCAGCTTAGGGCTAACAGGTGTAAATGAAAAACTGTTTTTT.

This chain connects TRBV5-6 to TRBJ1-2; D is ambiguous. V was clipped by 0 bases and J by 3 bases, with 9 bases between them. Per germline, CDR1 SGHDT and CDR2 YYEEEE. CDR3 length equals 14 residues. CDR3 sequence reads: CASSLGRLDYGYTF. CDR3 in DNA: TGTGCCAGCAGCTTGGGTCGTCTAGACTATGGCTACACCTTC.

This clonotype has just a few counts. For the CDR3, the DNA is TGCGCCAGCAGCCTACGGACAGGGGACAGTGAAAAACTGTTTTTT. This gives the protein CASSLRTGDSEKLFF. The chain is built from TRBV5-1 and TRBJ1-4; 9 nucleotides line up with TRBD1. This CDR3 spans 15 amino acids. The junction had 8 bases not matched to a gene; V was cut back by 4 bases and J by 7 bases. Per the germline V gene, CDR1 is SGHRS and CDR2 is YFSETQ. Looking up the rest from reference TRBV5-1 and TRBJ1-4 gives the full variable domain: KAGVTQTPRYLIKTRGQQVTLSCSPISGHRSVSWYQQTPGQGLQFLFEYFSETQRNKGNFPGRFSGRQFSNSRSEMNVSTLELGDSALYLCASSLRTGDSEKLFFGSGTQLSVL.

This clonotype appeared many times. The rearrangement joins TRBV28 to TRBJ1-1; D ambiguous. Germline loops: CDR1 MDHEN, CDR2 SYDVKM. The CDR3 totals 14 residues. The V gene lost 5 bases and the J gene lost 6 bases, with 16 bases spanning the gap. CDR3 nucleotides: TGTGCCAGCAGTCCCCCGGGCAGTAGATCTGAAGCTTTCTTT. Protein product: CASSPPGSRSEAFF.

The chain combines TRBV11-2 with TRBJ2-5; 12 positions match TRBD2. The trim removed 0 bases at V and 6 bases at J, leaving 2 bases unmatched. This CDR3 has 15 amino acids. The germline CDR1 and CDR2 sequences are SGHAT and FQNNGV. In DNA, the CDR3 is TGTGCCAGCAGCTTAGAACTAGCGGGAGGAAAGACCCAGTACTTC. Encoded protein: CASSLELAGGKTQYF. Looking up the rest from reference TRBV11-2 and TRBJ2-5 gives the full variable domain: EAGVAQSPRYKIIEKRQSVAFWCNPISGHATLYWYQQILGQGPKLLIQFQNNGVVDDSQLPKDRFSAERLKGVDSTLKIQPAKLEDSAVYLCASSLELAGGKTQYFGPGTRLLVL.

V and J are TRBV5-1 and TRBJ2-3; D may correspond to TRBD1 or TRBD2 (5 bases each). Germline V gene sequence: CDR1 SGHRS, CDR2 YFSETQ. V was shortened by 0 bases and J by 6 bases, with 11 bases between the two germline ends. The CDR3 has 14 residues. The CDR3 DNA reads TGCGCCAGCAGCTTGGTCCCTGGGGGTGATACGCAGTATTTT. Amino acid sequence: CASSLVPGGDTQYF. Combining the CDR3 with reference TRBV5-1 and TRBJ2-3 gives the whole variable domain KAGVTQTPRYLIKTRGQQVTLSCSPISGHRSVSWYQQTPGQGLQFLFEYFSETQRNKGNFPGRFSGRQFSNSRSEMNVSTLELGDSALYLCASSLVPGGDTQYFGPGTRLTVL.

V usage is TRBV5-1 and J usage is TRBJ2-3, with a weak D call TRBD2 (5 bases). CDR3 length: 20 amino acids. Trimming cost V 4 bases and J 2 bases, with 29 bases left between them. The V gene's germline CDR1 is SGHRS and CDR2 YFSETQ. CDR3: CASSPLLGSNKNLATDTQYF. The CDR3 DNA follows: TGCGCCAGCAGCCCACTACTTGGGTCAAACAAGAACCTAGCCACAGATACGCAGTATTTT.

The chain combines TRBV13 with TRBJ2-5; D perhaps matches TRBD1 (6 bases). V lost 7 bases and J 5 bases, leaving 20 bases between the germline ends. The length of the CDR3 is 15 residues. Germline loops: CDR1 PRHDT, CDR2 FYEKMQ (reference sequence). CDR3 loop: CASTSRVGGRETQYF. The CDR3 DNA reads TGTGCCAGCACCTCCAGGGTTGGGGGCCGGGAGACCCAGTACTTC.

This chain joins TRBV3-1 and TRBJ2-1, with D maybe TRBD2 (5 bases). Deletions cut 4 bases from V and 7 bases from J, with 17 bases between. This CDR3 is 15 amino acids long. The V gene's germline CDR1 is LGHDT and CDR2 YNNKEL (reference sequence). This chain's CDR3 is CASSREGATGNEQFF. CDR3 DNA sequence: TGTGCCAGCAGCCGTGAGGGCGCGACGGGGAATGAGCAGTTCTTC.

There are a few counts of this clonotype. CDR3 nucleotides: TGTGCCAGCAGTTACGGGCCAGGGGGTACCACAGATACGCAGTATTTT. This sequence encodes CASSYGPGGTTDTQYF. The gene calls are TRBV6-5 and TRBJ2-3; 7 nucleotides match TRBD1. The V gene end was trimmed by 2 bases and the J gene end by 2 bases; junction bases not matched to a gene: 7. There are 16 residues in the CDR3. Germline V gene data show CDR1 as MNHEY and CDR2 as SVGAGI.

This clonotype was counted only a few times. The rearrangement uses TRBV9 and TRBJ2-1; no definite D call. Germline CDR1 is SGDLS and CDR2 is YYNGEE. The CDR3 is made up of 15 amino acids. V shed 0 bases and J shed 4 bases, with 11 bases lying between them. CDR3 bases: TGTGCCAGCAGCGTAGGTGGCGGAATATACAATGAGCAGTTCTTC. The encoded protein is CASSVGGGIYNEQFF.

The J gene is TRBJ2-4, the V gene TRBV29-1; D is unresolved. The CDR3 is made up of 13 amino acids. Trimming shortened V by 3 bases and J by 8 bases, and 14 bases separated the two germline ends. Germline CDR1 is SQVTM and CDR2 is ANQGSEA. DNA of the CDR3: TGCAGCGTTGACGATCGAGGAGCTCACATTCAGTACTTC. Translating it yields CSVDDRGAHIQYF.

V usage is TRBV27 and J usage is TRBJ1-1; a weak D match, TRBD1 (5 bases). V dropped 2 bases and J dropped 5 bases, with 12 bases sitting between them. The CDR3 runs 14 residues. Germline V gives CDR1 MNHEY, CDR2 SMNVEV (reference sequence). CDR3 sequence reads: CASSLGALGTEAFF. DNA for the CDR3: TGTGCCAGCAGTTTAGGGGCCTTAGGGACTGAAGCTTTCTTT.

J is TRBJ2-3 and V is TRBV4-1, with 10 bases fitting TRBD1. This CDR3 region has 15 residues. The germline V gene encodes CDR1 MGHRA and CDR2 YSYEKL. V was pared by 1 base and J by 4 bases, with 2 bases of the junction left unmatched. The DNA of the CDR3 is TGCGCCAGCAGCCAAGGGACAGGGGGTCCAGATACGCAGTATTTT. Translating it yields CASSQGTGGPDTQYF.

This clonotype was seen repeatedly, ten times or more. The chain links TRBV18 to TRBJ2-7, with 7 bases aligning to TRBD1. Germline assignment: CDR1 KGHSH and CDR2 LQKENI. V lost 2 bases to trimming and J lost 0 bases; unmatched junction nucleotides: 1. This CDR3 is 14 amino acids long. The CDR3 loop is CASSPRDSSYEQYF. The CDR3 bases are TGTGCCAGCTCACCAAGGGACAGCTCCTACGAGCAGTACTTC.

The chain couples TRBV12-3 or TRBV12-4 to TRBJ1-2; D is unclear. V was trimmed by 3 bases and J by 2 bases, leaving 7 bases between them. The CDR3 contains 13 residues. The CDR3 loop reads CASSLSENYGYTF. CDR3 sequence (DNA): TGTGCCAGCAGTTTGTCCGAGAACTATGGCTACACCTTC.

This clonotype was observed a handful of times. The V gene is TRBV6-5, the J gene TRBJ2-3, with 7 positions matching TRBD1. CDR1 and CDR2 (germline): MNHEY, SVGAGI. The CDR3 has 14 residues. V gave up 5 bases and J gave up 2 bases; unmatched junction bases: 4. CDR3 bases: TGTGCCAGCAGTCTGGACAGGCCCACAGATACGCAGTATTTT. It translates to CASSLDRPTDTQYF.

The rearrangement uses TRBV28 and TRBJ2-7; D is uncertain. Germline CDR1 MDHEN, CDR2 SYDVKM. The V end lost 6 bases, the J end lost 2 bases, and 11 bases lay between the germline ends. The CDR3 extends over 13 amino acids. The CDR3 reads CASSITKPYEQYF. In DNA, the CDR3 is TGTGCCAGCAGCATAACAAAGCCCTACGAGCAGTACTTC.

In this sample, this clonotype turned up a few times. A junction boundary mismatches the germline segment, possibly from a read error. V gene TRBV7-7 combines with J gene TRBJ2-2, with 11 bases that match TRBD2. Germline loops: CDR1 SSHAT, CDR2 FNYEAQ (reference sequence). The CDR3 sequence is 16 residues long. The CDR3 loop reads CASSLAGGPNTGELFF. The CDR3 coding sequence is TGTGCTAGCAGCTTAGCGGGAGGGCCCAACACCGGGGAGCTGTTTTTT.

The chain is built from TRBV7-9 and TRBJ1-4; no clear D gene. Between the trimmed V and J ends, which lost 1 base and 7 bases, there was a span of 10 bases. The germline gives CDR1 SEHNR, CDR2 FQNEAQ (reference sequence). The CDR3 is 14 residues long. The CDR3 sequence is CASSLGAEGEKLFF. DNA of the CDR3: TGTGCCAGCAGCTTAGGGGCGGAAGGTGAAAAACTGTTTTTT.

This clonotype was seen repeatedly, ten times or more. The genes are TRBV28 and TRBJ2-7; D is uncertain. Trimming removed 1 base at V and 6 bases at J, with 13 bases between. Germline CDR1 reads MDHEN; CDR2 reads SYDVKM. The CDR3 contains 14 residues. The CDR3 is CASSLSKGVSEQYF. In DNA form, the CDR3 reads TGTGCCAGCAGTTTATCTAAGGGCGTAAGCGAGCAGTACTTC.

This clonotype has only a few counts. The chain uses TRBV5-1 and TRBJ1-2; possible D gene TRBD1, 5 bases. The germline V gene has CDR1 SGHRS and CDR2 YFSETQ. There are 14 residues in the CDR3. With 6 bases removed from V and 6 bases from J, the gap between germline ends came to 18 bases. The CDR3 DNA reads TGCGCCAGCAAACCGGGACTATCGTACGATGGCTACACCTTC. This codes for CASKPGLSYDGYTF. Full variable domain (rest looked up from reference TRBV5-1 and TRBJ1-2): KAGVTQTPRYLIKTRGQQVTLSCSPISGHRSVSWYQQTPGQGLQFLFEYFSETQRNKGNFPGRFSGRQFSNSRSEMNVSTLELGDSALYLCASKPGLSYDGYTFGSGTRLTVV.